This is a list of T cell receptor beta chains from one sample in a study of regulatory T cells in long-lasting Graves disease. One entry per CDR3 protein, called by TCRdb with MiXCR from the multiplex PCR reads. The sample lists almost 350,000 distinct CDR3 sequences, around 19% occurring once. Sequenced material: peripheral blood mononuclear cells (PBMCs), taken when the disease was refractory, from a patient treated with antithyroid drugs. All receptors come from a female donor with Graves disease. CDR3s include the opening cysteine and the closing phenylalanine or tryptophan. D genes are given only for firm matches. Some rows have no size entry. The others give once, few or many, or a class for an expanded clone.

clone size,D gene,J gene,V gene,CDR3 protein,CDR3 DNA
few,-,TRBJ1-2,TRBV3-1,CASSQGMDGYGYTF,TGTGCCAGCAGCCAAGGGATGGACGGCTATGGCTACACCTTC
-,-,TRBJ2-7,TRBV4-1,CASSLGPTGAYEQYF,TGCGCCAGCAGCCTCGGGCCTACCGGAGCCTACGAGCAGTACTTC
-,-,TRBJ2-2,TRBV2,CASIRGNTGELFF,TGTGCCAGCATCAGGGGTAACACCGGGGAGCTGTTTTTT
many,-,TRBJ1-1,TRBV12-3/TRBV12-4,CASSMGGEAFF,TGTGCCAGCAGTATGGGGGGGGAAGCTTTCTTT
many,TRBD1,TRBJ1-5,TRBV6-1,CASRQGIKMPQHF,TGTGCCAGCAGACAGGGGATCAAGATGCCCCAGCATTTT
many,-,TRBJ2-7,TRBV11-3,CASSLIPGSLDEQYF,TGTGCCAGCAGCTTAATCCCAGGTTCCTTGGACGAGCAGTACTTC
many,-,TRBJ2-7,TRBV29-1,CSVLPTTNYEQYF,TGCAGCGTTTTACCGACTACCAACTACGAGCAGTACTTC
-,-,TRBJ1-1,TRBV5-1,CASSGSAGQGNTEAFF,TGCGCCAGCAGCGGATCCGCAGGGCAGGGAAACACTGAAGCTTTCTTT
many,TRBD1,TRBJ1-2,TRBV2,CASSDPGQGYGYTF,TGTGCCAGCAGTGACCCGGGACAGGGGTATGGCTACACCTTC
-,-,TRBJ1-5,TRBV7-9,CASSNDLGPNQPQHF,TGTGCCAGCAGCAACGACCTCGGCCCCAATCAGCCCCAGCATTTT
few,-,TRBJ2-4,TRBV7-2,CASSLVGTIQYF,TGTGCCAGCAGCTTAGTCGGAACCATTCAGTACTTC
many,-,TRBJ1-1,TRBV7-2,CASSLVAGDTEAFF,TGTGCCAGCAGCTTAGTGGCGGGGGATACTGAAGCTTTCTTT
many,-,TRBJ1-1,TRBV11-2,CASSFLGFGNTEAFF,TGTGCCAGCAGCTTTTTGGGGTTTGGGAACACTGAAGCTTTCTTT
once,-,TRBJ1-2,TRBV4-3,CASSQETTRGYTF,TGCGCCAGCAGCCAAGAGACGACTCGAGGCTACACCTTC
-,TRBD1,TRBJ2-7,TRBV4-1,CASSRDRDRGREQYF,TGCGCCAGCAGCCGTGACCGGGACAGGGGGCGGGAGCAGTACTTC
many,-,TRBJ1-1,TRBV12-3/TRBV12-4,CASSPSLQGQAFF,TGTGCCAGCAGTCCATCGCTACAAGGACAAGCTTTCTTT
few,-,TRBJ1-1,TRBV5-1,CASSTRIAIPGTPRYTEAFF,TGCGCCAGCAGCACCCGAATTGCCATACCGGGGACTCCCAGGTACACTGAAGCTTTCTTT
many,-,TRBJ1-2,TRBV5-1,CASSWDTRGGYTF,TGCGCCAGCAGCTGGGATACACGTGGAGGCTACACCTTC
few,-,TRBJ1-2,TRBV29-1,CSVDPGVNYGYTF,TGCAGCGTTGATCCAGGGGTGAACTATGGCTACACCTTC
-,-,TRBJ1-1,TRBV12-3/TRBV12-4,CASTSSNMNTEAFF,TGTGCCAGCACCTCGTCCAACATGAACACTGAAGCTTTCTTT
few,-,TRBJ1-2,TRBV6-2/TRBV6-3,CASSYSLRGPGYGYTF,TGTGCCAGCAGTTATTCCCTTCGGGGGCCGGGCTATGGCTACACCTTC
many,-,TRBJ1-6,TRBV2,CASSVLAGPGTTLHF,TGTGCCAGCAGCGTTCTAGCGGGGCCGGGGACGACCCTCCACTTT
many,-,TRBJ2-2,TRBV11-2,CASSPFDGELFF,TGTGCCAGCAGCCCTTTCGACGGGGAGCTGTTTTTT
many,-,TRBJ2-7,TRBV20-1,CSARWTNLHSYEQYF,TGCAGTGCTCGTTGGACGAATCTACACTCCTACGAGCAGTACTTC
many,-,TRBJ1-2,TRBV29-1,CSAHPWGRNYGYTF,TGCAGCGCCCACCCCTGGGGGCGCAACTATGGCTACACCTTC
-,TRBD1,TRBJ1-5,TRBV30,CAWSVHPTGVNQPQHF,TGTGCCTGGAGTGTACATCCGACAGGGGTTAATCAGCCCCAGCATTTT
-,TRBD1,TRBJ1-3,TRBV11-2,CASSPSEGAYGNTIYF,TGTGCCAGCAGCCCCTCGGAGGGGGCCTATGGAAACACCATATATTTT
-,TRBD1,TRBJ2-7,TRBV6-1,CASSPGTGHYEQYF,TGTGCCAGCAGTCCCGGGACAGGGCATTACGAGCAGTACTTC
-,-,TRBJ1-1,TRBV5-1,CASTDYRATGAEAFF,TGCGCCAGCACCGATTACCGGGCGACTGGCGCTGAAGCTTTCTTT
-,TRBD1,TRBJ1-1,TRBV6-1,CASSNGQGGNTEAFF,TGTGCCAGCAGTAACGGACAGGGGGGGAACACTGAAGCTTTCTTT
many,-,TRBJ1-1,TRBV7-9,CASSQTGGPNTEAFF,TGTGCCAGCAGCCAAACCGGAGGACCGAACACTGAAGCTTTCTTT
few,-,TRBJ2-3,TRBV10-3,CAIRGTGPLDTQYF,TGTGCCATCAGAGGGACCGGCCCCCTAGATACGCAGTATTTT
many,TRBD1,TRBJ2-5,TRBV6-2/TRBV6-3,CASGLRQGSRETQYF,TGTGCCAGCGGACTGAGACAGGGGAGTCGGGAGACCCAGTACTTC
few,-,TRBJ1-2,TRBV6-1,CASSEALLTAYGYTF,TGTGCCAGCAGTGAAGCGCTATTGACAGCTTATGGCTACACCTTC
-,TRBD2,TRBJ2-7,TRBV7-8,CASSLAWEAGGFVARPREQYF,TGTGCCAGCAGCTTAGCGTGGGAAGCGGGAGGTTTCGTGGCGCGCCCACGCGAGCAGTACTTC
many,-,TRBJ2-7,TRBV6-1,CASSERQTYEQYF,TGTGCCAGCAGTGAAAGGCAGACCTACGAGCAGTACTTC
many,TRBD1,TRBJ1-2,TRBV28,CASSPTGDRGYGYTF,TGTGCCAGCAGTCCGACCGGGGACAGGGGCTATGGCTACACCTTC
few,-,TRBJ2-7,TRBV6-4,CASHPLGSGTSYEQYF,TGTGCCAGCCACCCCCTAGGTAGCGGAACTTCCTACGAGCAGTACTTC
many,-,TRBJ2-7,TRBV30,CAWMKGYEQYF,TGTGCCTGGATGAAGGGCTACGAGCAGTACTTC
many,TRBD1,TRBJ2-7,TRBV7-2,CASSLADRGVYEQYF,TGTGCCAGCAGCTTAGCAGACAGGGGGGTCTACGAGCAGTACTTC
many,TRBD2,TRBJ2-5,TRBV7-9,CASSERSGASPQYF,TGTGCCAGCAGCGAAAGAAGCGGGGCTAGCCCCCAGTACTTC
many,-,TRBJ1-4,TRBV6-2/TRBV6-3,CASSYRGVGRPLATNEKLFF,TGTGCCAGCAGTTATCGCGGGGTCGGACGCCCGTTGGCAACTAATGAAAAACTGTTTTTT
few,TRBD1,TRBJ2-7,TRBV9,CASSPVGGTGGYEQYF,TGTGCCAGCAGCCCCGTTGGGGGGACAGGGGGCTACGAGCAGTACTTC
few,TRBD1,TRBJ1-6,TRBV6-2/TRBV6-3,CARPDRNNSPLHF,TGTGCCAGGCCGGACAGGAATAATTCACCCCTCCACTTT
many,-,TRBJ1-1,TRBV28,CASSNFPMNTEAFF,TGTGCCAGCAGTAACTTCCCAATGAACACTGAAGCTTTCTTT
-,-,TRBJ2-3,TRBV12-3/TRBV12-4,CASRTGSDTQYF,TGTGCCAGCAGGACAGGTTCTGATACGCAGTATTTT
many,-,TRBJ2-5,TRBV12-3/TRBV12-4,CASSFRGTQYF,TGTGCCAGCAGTTTTCGGGGGACCCAGTACTTC
-,TRBD1,TRBJ1-2,TRBV19,CASSTGTGTFYGYTF,TGTGCCAGTAGTACTGGGACAGGGACCTTCTATGGCTACACCTTC
few,TRBD2,TRBJ2-4,TRBV7-3,CASSLKASLAGGGDIQYF,TGTGCCAGCAGCTTAAAGGCCTCACTAGCGGGCGGAGGGGACATTCAGTACTTC